The 4 T cell receptor beta chains given below trace back to one sample, sequenced in a study of T cells after yellow fever vaccination. MiXCR, run by TCRdb on the 5' RACE reads, gives a single entry per CDR3 protein. The table records 150,000 to 200,000 distinct CDR3 sequences, about 10% of them present only once. Sequenced material: CD8+ T cells sorted from PBMCs, taken 15 days after the yellow fever booster vaccination. The receptor set was obtained from a young man who received the YFV17D yellow fever vaccine.

In its sample, this clonotype was seen a few times. The chain uses TRBV29-1 and TRBJ2-5, with D tentatively TRBD2 (6 bases). Germline V gene sequence: CDR1 SQVTM, CDR2 ANQGSEA. V lost 0 bases and J 1 base, leaving 15 bases between the germline ends. This CDR3 has 16 residues. In DNA form, the CDR3 reads TGCAGCGTTGAAGAGGGCAGAGCCGGGGGCCAAGAGACCCAGTACTTC. Translating it yields CSVEEGRAGGQETQYF.

This sequence joins TRBV7-8 and TRBJ2-7; D call uncertain. Trimming stripped 5 bases from V and 2 bases from J, with 13 bases between. CDR3 length equals 14 residues. The V gene's germline CDR1 is SGHVS and CDR2 FQNEAQ. This chain's CDR3 is CASSPWVGAYEQYF. The CDR3 region has the DNA TGTGCCAGCAGCCCGTGGGTGGGTGCCTACGAGCAGTACTTC.

The chain is built from TRBV4-1 and TRBJ1-1, with D uncertain. There are 15 residues in the CDR3. Germline CDR1 is MGHRA and CDR2 is YSYEKL. The germline V and J ends were trimmed by 4 bases and 1 base, with 13 bases remaining between them. The CDR3 loop is CASSPFTRGNTEAFF. The CDR3 coding sequence is TGCGCCAGCAGCCCTTTTACCCGGGGGAACACTGAAGCTTTCTTT.

The chain links TRBV10-3 to TRBJ2-6; D not certain. Germline loops: CDR1 ENHRY, CDR2 SYGVKD. With 7 bases removed from V and 0 bases from J, the gap between germline ends came to 13 bases. The CDR3 extends over 16 amino acids. The CDR3 spells CAINGKVDSGANVLTF. The CDR3 nucleotides read TGTGCCATCAACGGAAAAGTCGACTCTGGGGCCAACGTCCTGACTTTC.